This TCR beta chain was identified in a study of shared clonotypes between healthy human individuals (TCRdb year 2020). Background on the whole study: The cohort comprised a couple of women and a few men aged 18 to 49 years. The study deeply sequenced blood TCR repertoires of about 5 healthy adults to estimate repertoire size and the extent of clonotype sharing between individuals. Per donor, leukapheresis produced somewhere between about 0.94 and 9 billion PBMCs. Libraries were prepared and TCR repertoires were sequenced by different laboratories using diverse techniques, in order to increase sequencing depth and limit assay-specific biases. For each donor, CD4 naive and CD4 memory were each run on three plates, CD8 naive on two plates, and CD8 memory on one plate.

The research as a whole found: Sampling was restricted to blood, and TCR repertoires in tissues likely differ from the TCR repertoires found in blood. Rarefaction of sorted-subset datasets indicated incomplete sequencing despite the large sequencing depth. The small number of donors limited the genetic and exposure-history diversity represented. About 5% of naive CD4, more than 3% of naive CD8, about 2.1% of memory CD4, and 0.35% to 0.5% of memory CD8 clonotypes were shared across several donors. Based on pairwise subsampling, the degree of clonotype sharing among donors was expected to be affected by sequencing depth. Estimated clonotype richness was generally larger for naive than for memory subsets. Compared with non-shared clonotypes, the clonotypes found in all four sorted-subset donors had higher generation probabilities.

The germline V gene specifies SGHTA as CDR1 and FQGNSA as CDR2. V is reduced by 5 bases and J by 6 bases, leaving a spacing of 14 bases between them. The CDR3 measures 14 amino acids from cysteine to phenylalanine. Only the CDR3 part of the read is kept: 42 bases, read in frame from the first base. TCR CDR3 regions were amplified from genomic DNA by multiplex PCR using the deep immunoSEQ assay. For each cell subset, the extracted genomic DNA was distributed evenly across all wells of several immunoSEQ 96-well plates, and each plate served as one replicate. Each replicate PCR for sorted subsets received about 200 ng genomic DNA, equal to tens of thousands of T cell genomes. Purified libraries were quantified with a Qubit 3.0 fluorometer, sized on a Bioanalyzer 2100, and re-quantified with the KAPA Library Quantification kit. Every immunoSEQ 96-well plate was sequenced on a dedicated single-read 150-cycle Illumina NextSeq 550 flow cell. In the original analysis: Because the immunoSEQ output held only junctional sequences and lacked quality scores, the filtering could not match the filtering applied to full-length reads. Sequences were annotated with PyIR, a Python wrapper for IgBLAST v1.9, using IMGT germline references to assign V/J genes and CDR3. Reads were filtered out if the reads had weak V/J assignments (E-value above 1e-6), no CDR3, stop codons, out-of-frame junctions, or ambiguous translated residues. A V3J clonotype was defined by an identical inferred V gene, J gene, and CDR3 amino acid sequence. The percentage overlap between two repertoires was calculated by dividing the number of shared unique clonotypes by the size of the smaller repertoire. Richness of each repertoire was evaluated using RTK rarefaction, the Chao1 estimator, and Recon v2.1 estimates of unobserved clonotypes. Generation probabilities were computed with OLGA for all TCRbeta clonotypes obtained by the gDNA method from several donors. This immuneACCESS table, as held by TCRdb, lists in-frame sequences with V and J called but not all clones. Of the missing ones, under half trace to an unresolved V gene in checked studies; the others have no known cause. D and trimming were read from the DNA, whereas the V and J calls and clone size are those reported in that table. The sample table records a few million clones; roughly 90% of these occur just once. The top ten constitute around 0.35% of the sample.

Concerning this clone: Its antigen remains unidentified. No base-level quality is on record; no much larger clone is a single base apart.

The donors were healthy, HIV-negative adults who had no recently reported acute infections or vaccinations. All donors were Caucasian adults living in Nashville, Tennessee, USA. CD4+ T cells were enriched through magnetic negative selection, after which naive cells were positively selected on CD45RA and the remaining negative fraction served as the memory subset. Blood was collected by leukapheresis, and PBMCs were isolated by Ficoll-Histopaque density gradient centrifugation and then cryopreserved in liquid nitrogen vapor phase. Purity and quantity of every magnetically sorted T cell population were checked by analytical flow cytometry. Genomic DNA was isolated from each sorted fraction and quantified by UV absorbance on a Nanodrop 2000c.

The chain links TRBV7-2 with TRBJ2-1; the D gene cannot be resolved reliably. Sample: naive CD4+ T cells from PBMCs. This sample's cell subset or site label indicates: CD45RA+ positively selected. This TCR came from a man aged 18-30 years in good health. Some clones in this sample may be carry-over from other donors' samples. The CDR3 amino acid sequence is: CASSRLSATNEQFF. DNA sequence: TGTGCCAGCAGCCGGCTTTCGGCCACCAATGAGCAGTTCTTC.